Reported below is one T cell receptor beta chain. Its binding antigen is unknown. No much larger clone exists at a distance of one base, and base qualities are not known. The entire amount of isolated RNA was reverse transcribed using the High Capacity cDNA Reverse Transcription Kit, so the sequenced TCRB transcripts were expressed ones. Deep immunoSEQ sequencing was applied to naive, central memory and regulatory T cell samples, giving an average of around 4 million total reads per sample. After sorted cells were lysed in RLT buffer, RNA was extracted with DNase-treated RNeasy Micro or Mini kits, with the choice depending on cell number. Each cell subset was processed separately to prevent cross-contamination, with patient and healthy donor samples processed together. Using the immunoSEQ multiplex PCR, TCRB sequences were amplified from cDNA into 87-bp fragments spanning the CDR3 region. The amplicons were sequenced using the Illumina HiSeq platform. Per the original workflow: PCR bias was computationally corrected using synthetic template baselines, reads within Hamming distance 2 were collapsed, and singletons that could not be merged were discarded. Reads were aligned against IMGT to assign V, D and J genes, CDR3 length and insertions or deletions at six rearrangement sites. Within each subset, clonotype counts were normalized to sorted cell number, and only after that were true diversity and Gini coefficients computed with the tcR R package. The overlap coefficient, calculated on TCRB nucleotide sequences, was used to quantify repertoire sharing. As a proxy for the pre-selection repertoire, out-of-frame TCRB sequences from naive cells were analyzed. Entries here come from immuneACCESS through TCRdb and include only in-frame sequences with V and J called. Some clones fail to appear in such tables; in the studies checked, an unresolved V gene covers under half of the shortfall, and the cause of the remainder is unknown. That table supplies the V and J calls and clone size; D and trimming were determined from the DNA. The sample table contains roughly 230,000 clones; only one count was recorded for about 10% of them. The top ten clones comprise around 0.031% of the sample.

For CDR1 and CDR2, the germline V gene lists SGDLS and YYNGEE. The germline V and J ends show losses of 1 base and 5 bases respectively, and no gene match explains 7 bases of the junction. The CDR3 runs 15 residues from the cysteine to the phenylalanine. The entry retains the CDR3 DNA only, 45 bases that are in frame from base 1. From each donor, a single peripheral blood sample of around 120 mL on average was drawn into heparinised tubes. Using a panel that included CD45RO, CCR7, CD25, CD127, CD95 and CD27, naive, central memory, regulatory and stem cell-like memory CD4+ T cells were sorted on a BD FACSAria II. Every sorted population had a purity above 95%. PBMCs were isolated right away by Lymphoprep density gradient centrifugation and were stained directly, without culture. To minimize batch effects, samples were stained and sorted in pairs, one healthy donor with one patient per experiment. The sample belongs to a study of beta chain features in type 1 diabetes (dated by TCRdb to 2016 to 2018). The study in broad terms: No differences in mean age, gender distribution, total cell number or subset yield were found between patients and healthy donors. Regulatory and stem cell-like memory subsets were isolated from only 8 patients and about eight healthy donors, whereas naive and central memory subsets came from all 30 or so donors. In the study, TCRB repertoires of sorted circulating CD4+ T cell subsets from recently diagnosed type 1 diabetes patients were compared with those of matched healthy donors. A total of some 100,000,000 sorted cells were examined across all samples, and the number of cells per subset was strongly correlated with RNA yield.

Results and caveats for the whole study, not just this receptor: Type 1 diabetes patients showed a moderate but significant shortening of TCRB CDR3 length in all four CD4+ subsets. Naive, central memory and regulatory TCRB repertoires appeared more similar among patients than among healthy donors. At VDJ recombination sites, type 1 diabetes patients had fewer insertions and more deleted nucleotides, which implies abnormalities in thymic rearrangement. Only small numbers of individuals were included in the HLA sub-analyses, which left unresolved whether HLA type had any influence on TCRB rearrangement. Sequencing cDNA rather than genomic DNA could over-represent highly expressing activated cells, although activation and CD3 levels did not differ between groups. PCR might favor shorter templates, but patient and control samples were amplified and corrected together, so any skew would affect both groups equally.

Rearrangement joined TRBV9 to TRBJ1-2; 8 junctional bases match TRBD1. The specimen was naive CD4+ T cells from blood. The label giving this sample's cell subset or site can be read as: true naive CD4+ T cells. The TCR comes from a woman between 18 and 29 years old in good health. The CDR3 protein: CASSVFSGQGYGYTF. In nucleotides, the sequence is TGTGCCAGCAGCGTATTCTCTGGACAGGGTTATGGCTACACCTTC.